What follows are 23 T cell receptor beta chains derived from one specimen sequenced in a study of cytomegalovirus exposure and HLA in healthy donors. The PCR contained 60 Vbeta and 13 Jbeta primers. Profiled with immunoSEQ multiplex PCR; TCRdb holds only in-frame clones, not every one. The sample lists 120,000 or so clones, roughly two thirds occurring once. Specimen: PBMCs. The receptor source for this set is a man aged 30-40 years in good health and CMV-seropositive.

The rearrangement uses TRBV2 and TRBJ1-4; perhaps TRBD1 as D (6 bases). V was cut by 4 bases and J by 5 bases, with 8 bases left in between. The CDR3 has 13 amino acids. Germline loops: CDR1 SNHLY, CDR2 FYNNEI. The chain's CDR3 is CASSGQGNEKLFF. As DNA, the CDR3 is TGTGCCAGCAGTGGGCAGGGGAATGAAAAACTGTTTTTT.

This chain links TRBV6-5 with TRBJ2-7, with 9 bases aligning to TRBD2. The CDR3 totals 15 residues. Looked up from germline, CDR1 is MNHEY and CDR2 is SVGAGI. V lost 5 bases to trimming and J lost 6 bases; unmatched junction nucleotides: 11. Here the CDR3 DNA reads TGTGCCAGCAGTCAAAAGGGACTAGCAAGTAGCGAGCAGTACTTC. Translated, it gives CASSQKGLASSEQYF.

For the CDR3, the DNA is TGTGCCAGCAGCGTAGTTAGCGGGAGTCGGGGCACAGATACGCAGTATTTT. This gives the protein CASSVVSGSRGTDTQYF. J is TRBJ2-3 and V is TRBV9; 9 bases are shared with TRBD2. CDR3 length: 17 amino acids. Per the germline V gene, CDR1 is SGDLS and CDR2 is YYNGEE. Germline trimming cut 0 bases from V and 1 base from J; bases unmatched to any gene: 6.

Note on this clone: The junction does not match germline at one end; this may be a read error. Other DNA sequences in the sample encode the same CDR3. The genes are TRBV5-1 and TRBJ1-4; tentatively, D is TRBD1 (6 bases). The CDR3 has 16 amino acids. In germline, CDR1 is SGHRS, CDR2 YFSETQ. This CDR3 is CASSSGPPGQREKLFF. The CDR3 bases are TGCGCCAGTAGCTCCGGTCCCCCGGGACAAAGAGAAAAACTGTTTTTT.

The rearrangement links TRBV5-6 to TRBJ1-1; 7 bases agree with TRBD1. Germline V gene sequence: CDR1 SGHDT, CDR2 YYEEEE. This CDR3 comprises 14 residues. The J segment lost 3 bases and the V segment lost 3 bases, leaving 5 bases of the junction unmatched. The CDR3 bases are TGTGCCAGCAGCTCACAGGGGATTCACACTGAAGCTTTCTTT. Protein product: CASSSQGIHTEAFF.

The chain is built from TRBV19 and TRBJ2-5; D possibly corresponds to TRBD1 (5 bases). The J call may not be correct, given that the DNA end is closer to TRBJ2-7. Looked up from germline, CDR1 is LNHDA and CDR2 is SQIVND (reference sequence). The CDR3 spans 13 residues. The CDR3 region is CASRSLGAYEQYF. The CDR3 region has the DNA TGTGCCAGTAGAAGCCTAGGGGCCTACGAGCAGTACTTC.

This clone came up a few times. This sequence joins TRBV19 and TRBJ1-4, with a weak D call TRBD1 (6 bases). This CDR3 is built from 13 residues. Trimming shortened V by 7 bases and J by 4 bases, and 10 bases separated the two germline ends. Germline V gives CDR1 LNHDA, CDR2 SQIVND (reference sequence). The CDR3: CASIGGLNEKLFF. In DNA form, the CDR3 reads TGTGCCAGTATCGGGGGGCTTAATGAAAAACTGTTTTTT.

The rearrangement uses TRBV15 and TRBJ2-1; 13 bases fit TRBD2. V dropped 8 bases and J dropped 5; count of bases not matched to a gene: 9. The CDR3 totals 16 residues. Germline assignment: CDR1 LNHNV and CDR2 YYDKDF (reference sequence). In DNA, the CDR3 is TGTGCCACCCTGGACAGGGGACTAGCGGGACACAATGAGCAGTTCTTC. Translating gives CATLDRGLAGHNEQFF.

The chain has TRBV28 and TRBJ1-5, with TRBD1 as a possible D gene (6 bases). The V gene's germline CDR1 is MDHEN and CDR2 SYDVKM. The length of the CDR3 is 16 residues. With 5 bases removed from V and 3 bases from J, the gap between germline ends came to 17 bases. The CDR3: CASSTRGGGVNQPQHF. In DNA, the CDR3 is TGTGCCAGCAGTACCCGTGGCGGGGGCGTCAATCAGCCCCAGCATTTT.

The CDR3 here is CASRTTGNTEAFF. CDR3 sequence (DNA): TGTGCCAGCAGAACGACAGGTAACACTGAAGCTTTCTTT. This sequence joins TRBV7-8 and TRBJ1-1, with D possibly TRBD1 on 6 matching bases. Per the germline V gene, CDR1 is SGHVS and CDR2 is FQNEAQ. This CDR3 contains 13 residues. V was pared by 6 bases and J by 2 bases, with 10 bases between.

The chain carries TRBV25-1 and TRBJ2-1; TRBD2 matches at 10 bases. The CDR3 runs to 13 residues. With 5 bases clipped from V and 10 bases from J, the junction kept 5 bases outside the gene matches. Germline CDR1 and CDR2: MGHDK and SYGVNS. Here the CDR3 reads CASSSPGLAEQFF. CDR3 in DNA: TGTGCCAGCAGTAGTCCGGGACTAGCGGAGCAGTTCTTC.

This chain joins TRBV11-1 and TRBJ2-7; TRBD2 matches at 11 bases. Germline V lookup: CDR1 SGHAT, CDR2 FQDESV (reference sequence). V shed 3 bases and J 1 base; nucleotides not matched to a gene: 2. The CDR3 has 15 amino acids. The CDR3 nucleotides read TGTGCCAGCAGCTTCGGACTAGCGGGTTCCTACGAGCAGTACTTC. It specifies CASSFGLAGSYEQYF.

This clone was detected once. The CDR3, as DNA: TGTGCCAGAAGCACAAACATGACAGGGGTCGAACTGCCAGTTAATGAAAAACTGTTTTTT. Its protein product is CARSTNMTGVELPVNEKLFF. The V call is TRBV5-3, the J call TRBJ1-4; 8 positions match TRBD1. TRBV5-3 is an open reading frame whose function is uncertain. Trimming took 4 bases from V and 4 from J; bases not matched to a gene: 21. This CDR3 is 20 amino acids long.

This chain joins TRBV19 and TRBJ1-1; maybe TRBD1 (5 bases). In germline, CDR1 is LNHDA, CDR2 SQIVND (reference sequence). This CDR3 is built from 17 residues. The ends were cut back, 2 bases at V and 5 bases at J, with 21 bases in the middle. The CDR3 DNA reads as TGTGCCAGTAGTATACTGGGGCAGACCATCCTGCGAACTGAAGCTTTCTTT. It encodes CASSILGQTILRTEAFF.

The chain is built from TRBV5-6 and TRBJ2-1, with D tentatively TRBD1 (5 bases). V shed 4 bases and J shed 3 bases, with 17 bases lying between them. CDR1 is SGHDT, CDR2 YYEEEE, per germline. The CDR3 contains 16 residues. CDR3 coding DNA: TGTGCCAGCAGCCTTATGACAAGGGGCTACTACAATGAGCAGTTCTTC. It translates to CASSLMTRGYYNEQFF.

The rearrangement uses TRBV5-4 and TRBJ1-2; 9 nucleotides match TRBD1. Germline assignment: CDR1 SGHNT and CDR2 YYREEE (reference sequence). Trimming took 1 base from V and 8 from J; bases not matched to a gene: 12. The CDR3 covers 16 residues. DNA for the CDR3: TGTGCCAGCAGCTTGCCGATCGGGACAGGGTACGGGGGCTACACCTTC. Translating it yields CASSLPIGTGYGGYTF.

The chain carries TRBV4-3 and TRBJ2-3; D uncertain. V was shortened by 0 bases and J by 6 bases, with 10 bases between the two germline ends. CDR3 size: 14 residues. Germline loops: CDR1 LGHNA, CDR2 YSLEER. CDR3 DNA sequence: TGCGCCAGCAGCCAAGACGCCCTCCAGGATACGCAGTATTTT. Translation: CASSQDALQDTQYF.

Points on this clone: At one of its ends the junction is not consistent with the germline gene, which may arise from a read error. This sample includes further DNA sequences coding for the same CDR3. J is TRBJ2-7 and V is TRBV9, with TRBD2 identical over 10 bases. The CDR3 covers 14 residues. Germline CDR1 is SGDLS and CDR2 is YYNGEE. The CDR3 loop is CASSPSGSPYEQYF. Here the CDR3 DNA reads TGCGCCAGCAGTCCTAGCGGGAGTCCCTACGAGCAGTACTTC.

This chain connects TRBV27 to TRBJ1-2; 10 bases are a match to TRBD1. The CDR3 spans 15 residues. V was clipped by 4 bases and J by 4 bases; unmatched bases: 6. Per the germline V gene, CDR1 is MNHEY and CDR2 is SMNVEV (reference sequence). CDR3 region: CASSSLDRGFYGYTF. The CDR3 DNA reads TGTGCCAGCAGTTCCTTGGACAGGGGGTTCTATGGCTACACCTTC.

The chain carries TRBV5-1 and TRBJ2-3, with 9 bases lining up with TRBD1. J gave up 2 bases and V 2 bases, and 6 bases lay outside the gene matches. Germline lookup yields CDR1 SGHRS and CDR2 YFSETQ. The CDR3 runs 16 residues. The chain's CDR3 is CASSFRGQGHTDTQYF. The CDR3 DNA is TGCGCCAGCAGCTTCCGGGGACAGGGACACACAGATACGCAGTATTTT.

This clone has only a few counts. The J gene is TRBJ2-5, the V gene TRBV6-5; tentatively, D is TRBD1 (6 bases). Trimming shortened V by 8 bases and J by 4 bases, and 14 bases separated the two germline ends. This CDR3 comprises 13 residues. Germline loops: CDR1 MNHEY, CDR2 SVGAGI. CDR3 DNA sequence: TGTGCCAGCCTTAGCCCAGGGGTAGAGACCCAGTACTTC. Translating gives CASLSPGVETQYF.

This clone was observed a handful of times. The chain uses TRBV11-3 and TRBJ2-1, with 13 bases that match TRBD2. The germline gives CDR1 SGHNT, CDR2 YENEEA. The CDR3 totals 16 residues. With V trimmed by 1 base and J by 9 bases, 6 bases remained unmatched. This CDR3 reads CASSLGGLAGEAEQFF. DNA of the CDR3: TGTGCCAGCAGCTTAGGTGGACTAGCGGGAGAGGCTGAGCAGTTCTTC.

The chain recombines TRBV6-5 with TRBJ2-3, with a possible D match to TRBD2 (6 bases). Germline V lookup: CDR1 MNHEY, CDR2 SVGAGI. Trimming removed 7 bases from V and 5 bases from J, with 16 bases in between. CDR3 length: 14 residues. The CDR3 DNA reads TGTGCCAGCAATCGTGCCGGGAGACAAGATACGCAGTATTTT. This sequence encodes CASNRAGRQDTQYF.